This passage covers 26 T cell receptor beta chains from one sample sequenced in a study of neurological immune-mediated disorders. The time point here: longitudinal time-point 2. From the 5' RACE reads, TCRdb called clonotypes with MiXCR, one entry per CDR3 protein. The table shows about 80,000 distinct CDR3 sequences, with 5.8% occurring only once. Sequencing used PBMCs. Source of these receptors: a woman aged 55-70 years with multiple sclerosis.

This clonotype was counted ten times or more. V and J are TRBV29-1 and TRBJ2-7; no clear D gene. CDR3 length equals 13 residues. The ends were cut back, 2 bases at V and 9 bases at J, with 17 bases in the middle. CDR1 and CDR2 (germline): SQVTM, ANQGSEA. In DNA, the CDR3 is TGCAGCGTTGAAACTGGGGTGGAAACCTGGCAGTACTTC. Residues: CSVETGVETWQYF.

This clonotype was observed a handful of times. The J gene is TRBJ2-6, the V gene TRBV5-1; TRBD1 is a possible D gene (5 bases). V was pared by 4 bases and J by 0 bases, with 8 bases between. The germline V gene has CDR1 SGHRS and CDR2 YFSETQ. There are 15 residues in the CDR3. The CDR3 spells CASSPTASGANVLTF. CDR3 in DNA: TGCGCCAGCAGCCCGACAGCCTCTGGGGCCAACGTCCTGACTTTC.

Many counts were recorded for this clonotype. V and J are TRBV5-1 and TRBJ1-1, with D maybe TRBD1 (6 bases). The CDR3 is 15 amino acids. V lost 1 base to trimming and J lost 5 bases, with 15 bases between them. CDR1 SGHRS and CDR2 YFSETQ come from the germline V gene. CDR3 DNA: TGCGCCAGCAGCTTGACCCTTATTCAGGGGACTGAAGCTTTCTTT. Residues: CASSLTLIQGTEAFF.

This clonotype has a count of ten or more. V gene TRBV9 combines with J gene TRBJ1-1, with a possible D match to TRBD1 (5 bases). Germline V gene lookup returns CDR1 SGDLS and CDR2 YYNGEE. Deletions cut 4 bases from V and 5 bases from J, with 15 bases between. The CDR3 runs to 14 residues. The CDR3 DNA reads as TGTGCCAGCAGCTGGGGGGGGGAAGGGACTGAAGCTTTCTTT. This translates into CASSWGGEGTEAFF.

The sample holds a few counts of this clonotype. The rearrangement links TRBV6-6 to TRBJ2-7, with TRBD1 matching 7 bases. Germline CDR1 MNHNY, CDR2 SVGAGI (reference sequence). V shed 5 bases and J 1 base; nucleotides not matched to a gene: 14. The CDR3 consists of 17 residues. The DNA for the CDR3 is TGTGCCAGCAGTGACCCAAACAGGGGCGGTTCTTCCTACGAGCAGTACTTC. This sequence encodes CASSDPNRGGSSYEQYF.

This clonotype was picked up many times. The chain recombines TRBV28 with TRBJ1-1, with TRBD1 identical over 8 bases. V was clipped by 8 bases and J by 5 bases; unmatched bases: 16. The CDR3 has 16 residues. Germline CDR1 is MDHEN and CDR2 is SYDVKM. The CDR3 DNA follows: TGTGCCAGCGGACTTTCGGGACAGGCTATTAATACTGAAGCTTTCTTT. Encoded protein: CASGLSGQAINTEAFF.

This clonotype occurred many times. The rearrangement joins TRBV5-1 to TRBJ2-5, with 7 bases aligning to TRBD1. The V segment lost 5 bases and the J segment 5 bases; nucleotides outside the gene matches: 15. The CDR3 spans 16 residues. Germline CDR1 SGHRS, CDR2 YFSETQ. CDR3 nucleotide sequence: TGCGCCAGCAGACAGGGGTCGTTAGAATGGGGTGAGACCCAGTACTTC. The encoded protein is CASRQGSLEWGETQYF.

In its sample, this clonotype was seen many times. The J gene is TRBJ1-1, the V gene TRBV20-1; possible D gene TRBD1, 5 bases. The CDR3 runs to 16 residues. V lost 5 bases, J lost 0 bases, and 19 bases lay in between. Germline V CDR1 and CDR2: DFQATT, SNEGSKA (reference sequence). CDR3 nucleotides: TGCAGTGCTCCATTACTGACCGGGACGGTGAACACTGAAGCTTTCTTT. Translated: CSAPLLTGTVNTEAFF.

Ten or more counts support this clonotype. CDR3 residues: CAGGQGRSPLHF. Written as DNA, the CDR3 is TGTGCCGGCGGACAGGGGAGGTCACCCCTCCACTTT. The genes are TRBV6-2 or TRBV6-3 and TRBJ1-6; 9 bases agree with TRBD1. The V gene's germline CDR1 is MNHEY and CDR2 SVGEGT. Germline trimming cut 11 bases from V and 10 bases from J; bases unmatched to any gene: 6. The length of the CDR3 is 12 residues.

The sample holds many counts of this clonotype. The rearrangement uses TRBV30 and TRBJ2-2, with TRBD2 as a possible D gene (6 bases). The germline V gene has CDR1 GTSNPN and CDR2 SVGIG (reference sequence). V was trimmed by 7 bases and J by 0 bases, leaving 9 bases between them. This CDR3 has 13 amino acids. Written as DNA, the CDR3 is TGTGCCTACGGGACTGCGAACACCGGGGAGCTGTTTTTT. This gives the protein CAYGTANTGELFF.

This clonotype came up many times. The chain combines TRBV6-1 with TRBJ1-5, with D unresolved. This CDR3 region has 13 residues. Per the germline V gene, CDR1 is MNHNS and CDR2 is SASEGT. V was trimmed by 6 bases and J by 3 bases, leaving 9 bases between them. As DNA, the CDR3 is TGTGCCAGCAGGGACGCCGACAATCAGCCCCAGCATTTT. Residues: CASRDADNQPQHF.

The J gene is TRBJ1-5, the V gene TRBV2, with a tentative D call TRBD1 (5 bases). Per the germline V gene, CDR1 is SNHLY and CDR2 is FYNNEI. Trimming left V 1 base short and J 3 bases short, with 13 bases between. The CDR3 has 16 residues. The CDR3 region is CASSEGGRRVNQPQHF. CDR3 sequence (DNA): TGTGCCAGCAGTGAAGGGGGCAGGAGAGTCAATCAGCCCCAGCATTTT.

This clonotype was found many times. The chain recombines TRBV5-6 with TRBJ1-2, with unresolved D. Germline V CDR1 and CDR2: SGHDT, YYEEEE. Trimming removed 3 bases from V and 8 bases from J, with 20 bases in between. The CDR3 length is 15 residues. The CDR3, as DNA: TGTGCCAGCAGCTCTCGAAATCGGGCCTTCGGGGGCTACACCTTC. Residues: CASSSRNRAFGGYTF.

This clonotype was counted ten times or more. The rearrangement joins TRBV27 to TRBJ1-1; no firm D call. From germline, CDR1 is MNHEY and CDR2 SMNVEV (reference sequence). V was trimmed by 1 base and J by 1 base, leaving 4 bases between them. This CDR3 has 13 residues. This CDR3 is CASSLWPNTEAFF. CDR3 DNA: TGTGCCAGCAGTTTATGGCCGAACACTGAAGCTTTCTTT.

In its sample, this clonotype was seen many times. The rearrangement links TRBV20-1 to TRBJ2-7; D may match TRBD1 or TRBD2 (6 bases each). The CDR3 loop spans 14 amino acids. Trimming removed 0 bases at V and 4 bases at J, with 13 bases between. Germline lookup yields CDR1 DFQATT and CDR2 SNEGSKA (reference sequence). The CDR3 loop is CSARDGGGLYEQYF. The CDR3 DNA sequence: TGCAGTGCTAGAGATGGAGGGGGTTTGTACGAGCAGTACTTC.

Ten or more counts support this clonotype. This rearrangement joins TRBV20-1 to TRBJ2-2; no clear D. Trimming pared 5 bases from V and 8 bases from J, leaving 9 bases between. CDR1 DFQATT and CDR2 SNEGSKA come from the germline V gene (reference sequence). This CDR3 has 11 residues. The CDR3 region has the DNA TGCAGTGCTCCAAAGCTGGGGGAGCTGTTTTTT. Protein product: CSAPKLGELFF.

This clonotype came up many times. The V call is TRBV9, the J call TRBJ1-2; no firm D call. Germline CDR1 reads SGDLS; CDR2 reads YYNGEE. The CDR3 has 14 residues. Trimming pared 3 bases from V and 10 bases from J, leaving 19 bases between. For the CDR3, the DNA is TGTGCCAGCAGCGCCTATGGACGGTATATTGACTACACCTTC. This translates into CASSAYGRYIDYTF.

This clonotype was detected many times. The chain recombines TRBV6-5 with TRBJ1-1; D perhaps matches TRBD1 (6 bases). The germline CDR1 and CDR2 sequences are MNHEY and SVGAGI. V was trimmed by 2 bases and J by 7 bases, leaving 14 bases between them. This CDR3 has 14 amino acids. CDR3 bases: TGTGCCAGCAGTTACGAACAGGGAGGTGGTGAAGCTTTCTTT. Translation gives CASSYEQGGGEAFF.

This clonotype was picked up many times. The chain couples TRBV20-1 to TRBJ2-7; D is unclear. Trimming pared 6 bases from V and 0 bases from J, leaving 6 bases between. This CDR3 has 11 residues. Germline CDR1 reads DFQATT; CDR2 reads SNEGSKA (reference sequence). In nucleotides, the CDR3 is TGCAGTGCCCTGATCTCCTACGAGCAGTACTTC. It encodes CSALISYEQYF.

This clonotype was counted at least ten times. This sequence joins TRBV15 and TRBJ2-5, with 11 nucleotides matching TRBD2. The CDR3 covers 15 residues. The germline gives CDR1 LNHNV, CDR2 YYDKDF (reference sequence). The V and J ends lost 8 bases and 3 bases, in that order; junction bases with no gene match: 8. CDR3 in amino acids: CATGSSGGTEETQYF. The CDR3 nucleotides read TGTGCCACCGGGTCTAGCGGGGGGACGGAAGAGACCCAGTACTTC.

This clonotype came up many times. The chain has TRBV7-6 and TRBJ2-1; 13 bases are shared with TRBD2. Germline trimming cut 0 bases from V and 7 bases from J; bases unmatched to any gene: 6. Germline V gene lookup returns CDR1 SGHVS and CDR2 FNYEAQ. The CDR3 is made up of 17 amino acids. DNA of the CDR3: TGTGCCAGCAGCTTAGCGTCCCGGACTAGCGGGGGTAATGAGCAGTTCTTC. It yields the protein CASSLASRTSGGNEQFF.

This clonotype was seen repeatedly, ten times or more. The CDR3 spells CASSATRVSRNEQYF. The CDR3 nucleotides read TGCGCCAGCAGCGCGACCAGGGTTTCGAGGAACGAGCAGTACTTC. This rearrangement joins TRBV5-1 to TRBJ2-7, with D possibly TRBD1 on 5 matching bases. The germline V and J ends were trimmed by 4 bases and 5 bases, with 19 bases remaining between them. The CDR3 contains 15 residues. Germline assignment: CDR1 SGHRS and CDR2 YFSETQ.

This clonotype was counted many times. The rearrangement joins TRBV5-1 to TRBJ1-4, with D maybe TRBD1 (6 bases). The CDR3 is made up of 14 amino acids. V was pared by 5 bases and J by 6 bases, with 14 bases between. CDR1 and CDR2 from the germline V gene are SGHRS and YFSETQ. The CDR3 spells CASRPGGLDEKLFF. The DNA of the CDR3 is TGCGCCAGCAGACCGGGGGGGCTGGATGAAAAACTGTTTTTT.

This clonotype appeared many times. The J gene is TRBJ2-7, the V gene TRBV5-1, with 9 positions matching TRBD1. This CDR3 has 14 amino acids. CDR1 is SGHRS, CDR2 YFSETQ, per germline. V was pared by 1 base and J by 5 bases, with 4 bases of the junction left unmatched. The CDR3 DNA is TGCGCCAGCAGCTTGCGGACAGGGGACGACGAGCAGTACTTC. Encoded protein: CASSLRTGDDEQYF. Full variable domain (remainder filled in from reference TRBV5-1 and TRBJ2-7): KAGVTQTPRYLIKTRGQQVTLSCSPISGHRSVSWYQQTPGQGLQFLFEYFSETQRNKGNFPGRFSGRQFSNSRSEMNVSTLELGDSALYLCASSLRTGDDEQYFGPGTRLTVT.

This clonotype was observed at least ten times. As DNA, the CDR3 is TGCAGTGCTAGTACCGGGACTGGCTACACCTTC. Translated: CSASTGTGYTF. The V gene is TRBV20-1, the J gene TRBJ1-2; D is possibly TRBD1 (5 bases). The CDR3 is 11 residues long. In germline, CDR1 is DFQATT, CDR2 SNEGSKA (reference sequence). V lost 3 bases, J lost 7 bases, and 9 bases lay in between.

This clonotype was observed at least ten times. In DNA form, the CDR3 reads TGCAGTGCTAGTATTCAGGGGTACCCTAATTCACCCCTCCACTTT. This translates into CSASIQGYPNSPLHF. The V call is TRBV20-1, the J call TRBJ1-6, with D possibly being TRBD1 (6 bases). Between the trimmed V and J ends, which lost 3 bases and 6 bases, there was a span of 15 bases. The CDR3 has 15 amino acids. CDR1 is DFQATT, CDR2 SNEGSKA, per germline (reference sequence).